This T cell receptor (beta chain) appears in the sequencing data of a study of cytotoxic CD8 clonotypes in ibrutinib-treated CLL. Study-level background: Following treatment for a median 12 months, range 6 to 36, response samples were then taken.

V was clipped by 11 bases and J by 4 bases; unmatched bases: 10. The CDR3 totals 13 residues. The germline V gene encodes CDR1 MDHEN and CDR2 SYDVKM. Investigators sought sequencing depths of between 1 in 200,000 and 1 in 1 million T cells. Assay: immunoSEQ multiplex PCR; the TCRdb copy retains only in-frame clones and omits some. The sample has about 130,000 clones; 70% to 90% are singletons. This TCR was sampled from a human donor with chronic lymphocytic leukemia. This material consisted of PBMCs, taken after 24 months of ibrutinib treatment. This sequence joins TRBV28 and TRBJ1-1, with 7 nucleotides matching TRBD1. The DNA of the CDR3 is TGTGCCTCCCAGGGAGGGGGCAGCACTGAAGCTTTCTTT. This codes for CASQGGGSTEAFF.